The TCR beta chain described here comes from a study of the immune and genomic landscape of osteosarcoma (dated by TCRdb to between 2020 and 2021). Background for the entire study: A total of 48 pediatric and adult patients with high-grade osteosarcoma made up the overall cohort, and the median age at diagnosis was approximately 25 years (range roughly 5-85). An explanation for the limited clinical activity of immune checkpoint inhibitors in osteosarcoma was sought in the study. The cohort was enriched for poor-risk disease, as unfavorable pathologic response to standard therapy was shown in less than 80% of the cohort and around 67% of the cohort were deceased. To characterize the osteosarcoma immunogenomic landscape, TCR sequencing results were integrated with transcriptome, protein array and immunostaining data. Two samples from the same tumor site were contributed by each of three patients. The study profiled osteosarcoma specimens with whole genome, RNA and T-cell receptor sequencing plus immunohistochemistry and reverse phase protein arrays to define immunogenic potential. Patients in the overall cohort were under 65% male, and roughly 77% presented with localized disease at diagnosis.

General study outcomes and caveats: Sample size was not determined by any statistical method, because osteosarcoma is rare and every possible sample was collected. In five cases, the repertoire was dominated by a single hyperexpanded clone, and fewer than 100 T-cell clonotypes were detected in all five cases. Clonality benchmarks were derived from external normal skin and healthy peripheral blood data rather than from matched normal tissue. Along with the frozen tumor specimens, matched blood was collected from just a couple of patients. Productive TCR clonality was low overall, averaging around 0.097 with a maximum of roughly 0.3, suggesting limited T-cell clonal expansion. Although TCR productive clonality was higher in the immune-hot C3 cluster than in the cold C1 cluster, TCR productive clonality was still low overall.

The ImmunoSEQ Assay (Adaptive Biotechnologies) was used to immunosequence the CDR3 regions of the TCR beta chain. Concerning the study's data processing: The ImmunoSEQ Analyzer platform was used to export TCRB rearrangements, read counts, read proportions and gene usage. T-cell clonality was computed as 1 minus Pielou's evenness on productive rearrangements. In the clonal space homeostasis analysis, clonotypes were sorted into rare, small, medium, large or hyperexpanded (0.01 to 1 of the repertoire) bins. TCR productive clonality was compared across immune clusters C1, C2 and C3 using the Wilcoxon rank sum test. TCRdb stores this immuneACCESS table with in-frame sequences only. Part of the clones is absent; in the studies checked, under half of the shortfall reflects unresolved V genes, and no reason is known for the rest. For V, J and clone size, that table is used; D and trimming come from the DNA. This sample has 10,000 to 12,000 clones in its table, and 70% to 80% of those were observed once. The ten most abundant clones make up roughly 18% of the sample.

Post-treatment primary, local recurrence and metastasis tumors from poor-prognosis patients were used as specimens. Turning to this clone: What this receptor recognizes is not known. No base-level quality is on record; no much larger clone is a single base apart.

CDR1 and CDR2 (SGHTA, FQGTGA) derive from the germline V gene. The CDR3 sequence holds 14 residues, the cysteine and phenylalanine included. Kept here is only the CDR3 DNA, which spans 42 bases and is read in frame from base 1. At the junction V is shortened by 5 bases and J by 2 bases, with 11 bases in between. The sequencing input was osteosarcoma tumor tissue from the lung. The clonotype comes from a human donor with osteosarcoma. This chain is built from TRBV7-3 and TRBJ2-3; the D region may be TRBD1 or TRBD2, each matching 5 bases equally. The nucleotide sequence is TGTGCCAGCAGCCCCCTGGGGGACACAGATACGCAGTATTTT. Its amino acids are CASSPLGDTDTQYF.